Reported below is one T cell receptor beta chain. Its antigen remains unidentified. The data derive from a study of blood T cells in healthy people across ages. Study observations and caveats: TCR beta diversity, measured per million T cells, fell in a roughly linear way with age. Estimated diversity, derived from one million T cells, was regarded as an underestimate. No conclusive comparison of naive versus antigen-experienced cells was possible with unsorted PBMCs.

At least 5.5 micrograms of total RNA were extracted per sample. Primed by a sample-barcoded 5' primer and a J-beta primer mix, a second PCR proceeded for about 6 to 11 cycles. TCRdb used MiXCR to reprocess the 5' RACE reads, holding one entry per CDR3 protein. The sample yields 700,000 or so distinct CDR3 sequences, 22% seen once. From germline, CDR1 is MNHNS and CDR2 SASEGT. CDR3 size: 14 residues. With 6 bases clipped from V and 3 bases from J, the junction kept 4 bases outside the gene matches. V and J are TRBV6-1 and TRBJ1-4, with 7 bases matching TRBD1. The TCR was taken from a man in his 70s in good health. The material sequenced was blood. The CDR3, as DNA: TGTGCCAGCAGGGACAGGATTGCTAATGAAAAACTGTTTTTT. Its translation: CASRDRIANEKLFF.